These 22 T cell receptor beta chains came from one sample sequenced in a study of response to subunit inactivated influenza vaccine. TCRdb reanalysed the RT-PCR reads using MiXCR and keeps one entry per CDR3 protein. The table records hundreds of thousands of distinct CDR3 sequences, about 7.6% of them present only once. The material sequenced was PBMCs from blood, taken approximately 25 months after vaccination. The receptor set was obtained from a man aged 45 to 70 who received an inactivated influenza vaccine.

This clonotype has a handful of counts. V is TRBV20-1 and J is TRBJ2-1, with 7 bases that match TRBD2. V was pared by 5 bases and J by 0 bases, with 7 bases of the junction left unmatched. Per the germline V gene, CDR1 is DFQATT and CDR2 is SNEGSKA (reference sequence). CDR3 length equals 15 residues. This CDR3 is CSAPTASGSYNEQFF. DNA of the CDR3: TGCAGTGCTCCTACCGCTAGCGGCTCCTACAATGAGCAGTTCTTC.

V usage is TRBV30 and J usage is TRBJ2-7; 8 bases fit TRBD1. Germline loops: CDR1 GTSNPN, CDR2 SVGIG (reference sequence). J was trimmed by 6 bases and V by 4 bases; bases with no gene match: 5. The CDR3 has 12 residues. CDR3 nucleotides: TGTGCCTGGACCCTTGGACAGGGCGAGCAGTACTTC. It encodes CAWTLGQGEQYF.

J is TRBJ2-1 and V is TRBV24-1, with TRBD1 matching 8 bases. The V gene end was trimmed by 5 bases and the J gene end by 8 bases; junction bases not matched to a gene: 4. CDR1 is KGHDR, CDR2 SFDVKD, per germline. The CDR3 sequence is 13 residues long. DNA for the CDR3: TGTGCCACCAGTGGACAGGGGAACGATGAGCAGTTCTTC. As protein: CATSGQGNDEQFF.

There are a few counts of this clonotype. This chain connects TRBV6-2 or TRBV6-3 to TRBJ1-5; D is perhaps TRBD1 (6 bases). Trimming stripped 6 bases from V and 9 bases from J, with 24 bases between. The length of the CDR3 is 16 residues. Germline CDR1 and CDR2: MNHEY and SVGEGT. CDR3 sequence reads: CASSLLARGHSGPQHF. The DNA of the CDR3 is TGTGCCAGCAGCCTCTTAGCTAGGGGACATTCCGGGCCCCAGCATTTT.

The V gene is TRBV5-6, the J gene TRBJ2-1, with D unresolved. The CDR3 contains 14 residues. Trimming cost V 4 bases and J 7 bases, with 15 bases left between them. Germline V lookup: CDR1 SGHDT, CDR2 YYEEEE. CDR3 bases: TGTGCCAGCAGCCTGGGTGCCCCCGGGAATGAGCAGTTCTTC. Residues: CASSLGAPGNEQFF.

This clonotype came up a few times. The J gene is TRBJ2-1, the V gene TRBV5-5; 9 positions agree with TRBD1. J was trimmed by 7 bases and V by 3 bases; bases with no gene match: 11. The CDR3 totals 16 residues. Germline V gene data show CDR1 as SGHKS and CDR2 as YYEKEE (reference sequence). For the CDR3, the DNA is TGTGCCAGCAGCTCTTGGACAGGGGATTCGGAAAATGAGCAGTTCTTC. Amino acid sequence: CASSSWTGDSENEQFF.

The sample holds a few counts of this clonotype. The chain is built from TRBV7-9 and TRBJ1-5, with 8 bases lining up with TRBD1. CDR3 length: 14 amino acids. Germline V gene data show CDR1 as SEHNR and CDR2 as FQNEAQ (reference sequence). V gave up 4 bases and J gave up 6 bases; unmatched junction bases: 5. The CDR3 loop is CASSSGGYGQPQHF. The CDR3 DNA follows: TGTGCCAGCAGCTCAGGGGGCTACGGTCAGCCCCAGCATTTT.

This rearrangement joins TRBV27 to TRBJ2-5, with TRBD2 matching 9 bases. This CDR3 region has 13 residues. The V and J ends lost 0 bases and 7 bases, in that order; junction bases with no gene match: 0. Germline V gene data show CDR1 as MNHEY and CDR2 as SMNVEV (reference sequence). CDR3 residues: CASSLSREGTQYF. As DNA, the CDR3 is TGTGCCAGCAGTTTATCGCGGGAGGGGACCCAGTACTTC.

This clonotype was detected many times. The chain has TRBV27 and TRBJ1-1; D is possibly TRBD1 (5 bases). The CDR3 length is 15 residues. Trimming took 1 base from V and 5 from J, leaving 14 bases between them. Per the germline V gene, CDR1 is MNHEY and CDR2 is SMNVEV (reference sequence). The CDR3 sequence is CASSLYPGGITEAFF. For the CDR3, the DNA is TGTGCCAGCAGTTTATATCCGGGGGGAATAACTGAAGCTTTCTTT.

Ten or more counts support this clonotype. The chain links TRBV7-2 to TRBJ2-7, with D perhaps TRBD2 (5 bases). The germline V gene has CDR1 SGHTA and CDR2 FQGNSA. The V gene lost 5 bases and the J gene lost 3 bases, with 8 bases spanning the gap. This CDR3 has 12 residues. The chain's CDR3 is CASSHTSYEQYF. The CDR3 DNA sequence: TGTGCCAGCAGCCACACTAGCTACGAGCAGTACTTC.

This clonotype was detected many times. This rearrangement joins TRBV7-2 to TRBJ2-7; D gene uncertain. V lost 1 base to trimming and J lost 2 bases, with 9 bases between them. The CDR3 length is 14 residues. CDR1 SGHTA and CDR2 FQGNSA come from the germline V gene. CDR3 sequence: CASSLGASPYEQYF. For the CDR3, the DNA is TGTGCCAGCAGCTTAGGGGCCAGTCCCTACGAGCAGTACTTC.

This clonotype was picked up a small number of times. A much larger clone lies one base from this, so it may be a read error. This rearrangement joins TRBV5-5 to TRBJ1-1, with 9 nucleotides matching TRBD1. Germline CDR1 reads SGHKS; CDR2 reads YYEKEE (reference sequence). V lost 2 bases to trimming and J lost 4 bases; unmatched junction nucleotides: 0. The CDR3 runs 13 residues. The CDR3 DNA sequence: TGTGCCAGCAGCTTACAGGGGGCCACTGAAGCTTTCTTT. This gives the protein CASSLQGATEAFF.

V gene TRBV2 combines with J gene TRBJ2-1; 7 bases agree with TRBD1. Germline assignment: CDR1 SNHLY and CDR2 FYNNEI. J was trimmed by 8 bases and V by 3 bases; bases with no gene match: 4. This CDR3 has 13 residues. This chain's CDR3 is CASSDDRVYEQFF. The CDR3 DNA reads as TGTGCCAGCAGTGATGACAGGGTTTATGAGCAGTTCTTC.

The rearrangement links TRBV2 to TRBJ1-6, with D perhaps matching TRBD1 (5 bases). V was clipped by 11 bases and J by 7 bases, with 15 bases between them. This CDR3 is built from 13 residues. From germline, CDR1 is SNHLY and CDR2 FYNNEI. The CDR3 DNA reads TGTGCCGGCGGGGGTCAGCCCAATTCACCCCTCCACTTT. This translates into CAGGGQPNSPLHF.

The chain combines TRBV11-2 with TRBJ2-1; 7 bases are a match to TRBD2. V shed 5 bases and J 3 bases; nucleotides not matched to a gene: 7. The CDR3 has 15 amino acids. The germline V gene encodes CDR1 SGHAT and CDR2 FQNNGV. CDR3 loop: CASSPGTNYYNEQFF. The CDR3 DNA reads as TGTGCCAGCAGCCCGGGGACTAACTACTACAATGAGCAGTTCTTC.

The rearrangement uses TRBV6-6 and TRBJ2-3; D gene ambiguous. V lost 6 bases and J lost 4, with 5 bases in between. CDR3 length equals 11 residues. In germline, CDR1 is MNHNY, CDR2 SVGAGI (reference sequence). The CDR3, as DNA: TGTGCCAGCAGGGTAGCAGATACGCAGTATTTT. Residues: CASRVADTQYF.

There are a few counts of this clonotype. This sequence joins TRBV6-1 and TRBJ1-5; a weak D match, TRBD1 (5 bases). Trimming took off 7 bases at V and 4 bases at J, with 11 bases between the two ends. The CDR3 totals 13 residues. Germline CDR1 reads MNHNS; CDR2 reads SASEGT. The CDR3, as DNA: TGTGCCAGCAAAGACAGTATGAATCAGCCCCAGCATTTT. Its protein product is CASKDSMNQPQHF.

The chain has TRBV20-1 and TRBJ2-1; 7 nucleotides match TRBD1. Germline V gives CDR1 DFQATT, CDR2 SNEGSKA (reference sequence). V trimming: 3 bases; J trimming: 12 bases; junction bases outside the gene matches: 14. The CDR3 consists of 14 residues. In nucleotides, the CDR3 is TGCAGTGCTAGTTGGAGACAGGGAGATATCGGGCAGTTCTTC. The encoded protein is CSASWRQGDIGQFF.

The chain uses TRBV18 and TRBJ2-1; a possible D gene is TRBD2 (6 bases). V gave up 5 bases and J gave up 6 bases, with 26 bases separating them. The germline CDR1 and CDR2 sequences are KGHSH and LQKENI. The CDR3 sequence is 18 residues long. The CDR3 region has the DNA TGTGCCAGCTCAAGAGTCGGGGCGGGACCGACAATCGGCAATGAGCAGTTCTTC. This gives the protein CASSRVGAGPTIGNEQFF.

A few counts support this clonotype. The chain employs TRBV20-1 and TRBJ2-1, with 13 bases lining up with TRBD2. Unmatched junction bases numbered 2, after V lost 3 bases and J lost 6 bases. Germline CDR1 DFQATT, CDR2 SNEGSKA (reference sequence). The length of the CDR3 is 14 residues. The chain's CDR3 is CSASTSGGANEQFF. CDR3 sequence (DNA): TGCAGTGCTAGTACTAGCGGGGGGGCCAATGAGCAGTTCTTC.

This clonotype was counted at least ten times. The rearrangement uses TRBV4-2 and TRBJ1-6; D gene ambiguous. V was pared by 2 bases and J by 6 bases, with 14 bases between. The CDR3 has 16 residues. Germline CDR1 reads LGHNA; CDR2 reads YNFKEQ. The CDR3 protein is CASSQTAGWRNSPLHF. CDR3 nucleotides: TGTGCCAGCAGCCAAACTGCAGGTTGGCGTAATTCACCCCTCCACTTT.

The rearrangement uses TRBV5-1 and TRBJ1-1; D is ambiguous. Trimming left V 4 bases short and J 6 bases short, with 19 bases between. CDR1 SGHRS and CDR2 YFSETQ come from the germline V gene. The CDR3 loop spans 15 amino acids. CDR3 loop: CASSLEGLREAEAFF. The CDR3 bases are TGCGCCAGCAGCCTGGAGGGCTTGAGGGAGGCTGAAGCTTTCTTT.